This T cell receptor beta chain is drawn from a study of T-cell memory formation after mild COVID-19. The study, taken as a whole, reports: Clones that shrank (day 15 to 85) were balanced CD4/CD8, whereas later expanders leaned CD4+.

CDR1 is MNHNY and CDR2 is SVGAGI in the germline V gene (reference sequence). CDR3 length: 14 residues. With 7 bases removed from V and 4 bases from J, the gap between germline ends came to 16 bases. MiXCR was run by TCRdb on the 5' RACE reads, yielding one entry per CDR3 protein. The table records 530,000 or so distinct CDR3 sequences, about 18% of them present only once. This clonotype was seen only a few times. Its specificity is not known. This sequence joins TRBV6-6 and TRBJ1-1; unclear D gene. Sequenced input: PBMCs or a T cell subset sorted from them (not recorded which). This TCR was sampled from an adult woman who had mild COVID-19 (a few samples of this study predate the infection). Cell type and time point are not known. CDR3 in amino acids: CASTVLREGTEAFF. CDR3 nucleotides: TGTGCCAGCACCGTCCTCCGGGAGGGCACTGAAGCTTTCTTT.